These T cell receptor beta chains were read from a single sample in a study of cytomegalovirus exposure and HLA in healthy donors. Sequenced by immunoSEQ multiplex PCR; TCRdb stores in-frame clones only, minus some. The sample holds roughly 260,000 clones, approximately 90% seen once. Sequencing was done on a sample of PBMCs. The receptors here all came from a young man in good health and CMV-seronegative. Each CDR3 is given with its conserved first and last residue. A D gene is named only where the DNA matches it firmly. The listing skips clone size in some rows; elsewhere it reads once, few, many or a size class.

TRBV9,once,TRBJ1-2,TRBD1,TGTGCCAGCAGCGCGACATATGGAGGGGGCCGGGACTATGGCTACACCTTC,CASSATYGGGRDYGYTF
TRBV28,once,TRBJ2-4,TRBD2,TGTGCCAGCAGTAGCCCCAACTTACTAGCGGGAGCGCACATTCAGTACTTC,CASSSPNLLAGAHIQYF
TRBV9,.,TRBJ2-2,TRBD2,TGTGCCAGCAGCGTAGGAGGCGGGGGGGCGACCGGGGAGCTGTTTTTT,CASSVGGGGATGELFF
TRBV5-4,.,TRBJ2-1,.,TGTGCCAGCAGCTTTCGACTAGTCATAGGTGAGCAGTTCTTC,CASSFRLVIGEQFF
TRBV11-2,.,TRBJ1-6,TRBD1,TGTGCCAGCAGACCGACAGGGGGCCGCTATAATTCACCCCTCCACTTT,CASRPTGGRYNSPLHF
TRBV5-1,.,TRBJ1-1,TRBD1,TGCGCCAGCAGCTTGGAGGGGGCGGCTTTCTTT,CASSLEGAAFF
TRBV7-3,few,TRBJ1-1,.,TGTGCCAGCAGCTTACAGGGGAACACTGAAGCTTTCTTT,CASSLQGNTEAFF
TRBV4-3,.,TRBJ1-6,.,TGCGCCAGCAGCCAAGAAAGTAGCAAGGATTCACCCCTCCACTTT,CASSQESSKDSPLHF
TRBV5-1,.,TRBJ2-2,TRBD1,TGCGCCAGCAGCTTAGGGACAGGGATCACCGGGGAGCTGTTTTTT,CASSLGTGITGELFF
TRBV9,.,TRBJ2-1,.,TGTGCCAGCAGCGTAGAAAGCCCCTACCAAAATGAGCAGTTCTTC,CASSVESPYQNEQFF